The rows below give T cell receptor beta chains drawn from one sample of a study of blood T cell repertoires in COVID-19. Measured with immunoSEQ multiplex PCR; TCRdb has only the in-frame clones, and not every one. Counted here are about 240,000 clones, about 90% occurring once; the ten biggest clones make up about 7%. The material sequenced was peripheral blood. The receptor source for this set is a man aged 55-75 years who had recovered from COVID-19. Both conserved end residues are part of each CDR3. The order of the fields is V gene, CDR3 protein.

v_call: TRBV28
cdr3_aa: CASSFSAGGYTF

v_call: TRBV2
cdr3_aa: CASSELRWTEAFF

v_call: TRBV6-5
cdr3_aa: CASRDTWGGNQPQHF

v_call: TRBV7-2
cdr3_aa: CASSRVWNTEAFF

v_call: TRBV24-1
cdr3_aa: CATSAGDGTDTQYF

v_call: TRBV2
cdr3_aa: CASNFEGQPQHF

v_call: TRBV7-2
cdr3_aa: CASSLGWASGGARETQYF

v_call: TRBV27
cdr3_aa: CASSFREGDRYEQYF

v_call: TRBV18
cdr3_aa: CASSPGKGRDEQYF

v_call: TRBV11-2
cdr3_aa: CASSLDRQGARGYTF

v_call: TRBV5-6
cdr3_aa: CASSFFERTYEQYF

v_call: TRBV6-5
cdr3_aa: CASANDRNYGYTF

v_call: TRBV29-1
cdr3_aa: CSSPAGGPTDTQYF

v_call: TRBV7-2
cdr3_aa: CASSLFTGPMNTEAFF

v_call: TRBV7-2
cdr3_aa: CASSPVGETQYF

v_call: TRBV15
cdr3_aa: CATRMDTVNNEQFF

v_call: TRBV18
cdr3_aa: CASSQGGSDNQPQHF

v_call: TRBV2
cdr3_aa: CASSDPRQYNSPLHF

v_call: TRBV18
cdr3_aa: CASSSTGTDTEAFF

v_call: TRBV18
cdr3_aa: CASSPEFQTPGYTF

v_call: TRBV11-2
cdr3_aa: CASSLEGRAASPLHF

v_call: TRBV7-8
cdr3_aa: CASSLERLYNEQFF

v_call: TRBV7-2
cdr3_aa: CASSLGLSGDGDTQYF

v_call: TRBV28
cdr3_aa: CASSLIQGTEAFF

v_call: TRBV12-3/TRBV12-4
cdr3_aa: CASSASGELQYF

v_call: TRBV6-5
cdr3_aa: CASTRTPPGELFF

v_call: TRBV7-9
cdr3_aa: CASSADNEKLFF

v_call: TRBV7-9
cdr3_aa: CASSLARGLNTIYF

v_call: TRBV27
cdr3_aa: CASSLWGTYNEQFF

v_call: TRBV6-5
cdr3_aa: CASSYYTANYGYTF

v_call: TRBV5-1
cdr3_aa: CASSQTYNEKLFF

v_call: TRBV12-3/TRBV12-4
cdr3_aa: CASSWQGGGEQYF

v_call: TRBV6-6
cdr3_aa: CASSYGQGGNTIYF

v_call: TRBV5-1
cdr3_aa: CASSNRASGGADTQYF

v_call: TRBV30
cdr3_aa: CAWSRQGNEQFF

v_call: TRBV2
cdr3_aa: CASSEGGGYRNTIYF

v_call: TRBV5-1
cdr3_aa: CASSREAYNEQFF

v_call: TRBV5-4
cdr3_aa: CASSFGERGNSGANVLTF

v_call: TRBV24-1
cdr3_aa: CATSDSYFNEQFF

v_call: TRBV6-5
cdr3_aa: CASKEVDRVNSPLHF

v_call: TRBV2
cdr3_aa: CASSDRGDQPQHF

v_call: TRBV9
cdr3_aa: CASSVGYLTGQTQYF

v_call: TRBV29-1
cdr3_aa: CSVGGTYNSPLHF

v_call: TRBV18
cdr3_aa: CASSPFDRGQGQPQHF

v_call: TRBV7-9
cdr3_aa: CASSPGTGAFYEQYF

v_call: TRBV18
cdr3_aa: CASSPRGGLSSGANVLTF

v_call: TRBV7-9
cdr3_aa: CASSSDRVPNTGELFF

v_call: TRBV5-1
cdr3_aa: CASSPGQGASVVFSGANVLTF

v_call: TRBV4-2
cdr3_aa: CASSQELRNTEAFF

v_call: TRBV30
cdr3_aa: CAWSPGVRSNQPQHF

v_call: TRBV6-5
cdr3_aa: CASSSPGSLGGYTF

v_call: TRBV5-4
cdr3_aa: CASSLGAEGVNTEAFF